This T cell receptor (beta chain) was profiled in a study of T cell repertoires in cytomegalovirus infection. TCRdb re-derived calls from the reads in MiXCR, one entry per CDR3 protein. Here the sample spans about 900,000 distinct CDR3 sequences, roughly 31% being singletons. The CDR3 is 15 residues long. CDR1 is MNHNY, CDR2 SVGAGI, per germline (reference sequence). Trimming left V 0 bases short and J 5 bases short, with 11 bases between. This clonotype was detected a few times. The antigen remains undetermined. The material was cultured CD8+ T cells from PBMCs, obtained from culture after CMV antigen stimulation. The J gene is TRBJ1-5, the V gene TRBV6-6; D remains ambiguous. The TCR comes from a human donor in good health (CMV status not recorded). Some clones in this sample may be carry-over from other donors' samples. For the CDR3, the DNA is TGTGCCAGCAGTTACTCGCCGGTCGGTGATCAGCCCCAGCATTTT. Translating it yields CASSYSPVGDQPQHF.